These T cell receptor beta chains were read from a single sample in a study of T cell responses to AZD1222 COVID-19 vaccine. Assay: immunoSEQ multiplex PCR; the TCRdb copy retains only in-frame clones and omits some. The data hold 120,000 or so clones, with around 89% observed a single time. Here the sequenced sample was peripheral blood, taken on day 0 of AZD1222 vaccination. The receptors shown here come from an adult in good health. The CDR3 runs from the conserved cysteine through the conserved F or W. D genes are given only for firm matches. Only some rows state a clone size, as once, few, many or a class for expanded clones.

-,TRBV27,14,TRBJ1-1,-,CATRLGVESTEAFF,TGTGCCACCCGGCTGGGGGTAGAAAGCACTGAAGCTTTCTTT
many,TRBV2,14,TRBJ2-2,-,CASSDSFPTGELFF,TGTGCCAGCAGTGACTCGTTTCCCACCGGGGAGCTGTTTTTT
-,TRBV19,16,TRBJ2-3,TRBD2,CASSKRTSGTTDTQYF,TGTGCCAGTAGTAAAAGGACTAGCGGAACCACAGATACGCAGTATTTT
-,TRBV5-1,15,TRBJ2-2,-,CASRLQGANTGELFF,TGCGCCAGCAGACTACAGGGTGCGAACACCGGGGAGCTGTTTTTT
-,TRBV4-1,17,TRBJ2-1,TRBD2,CASSQDRTSGDYNEQFF,TGCGCCAGCAGCCAAGATCGGACTAGCGGGGATTACAATGAGCAGTTCTTC
-,TRBV5-6,14,TRBJ1-5,-,CASSLGISNQPQHF,TGTGCCAGCAGCTTGGGGATTTCTAATCAGCCCCAGCATTTT
-,TRBV5-4,15,TRBJ2-3,-,CASSPTGPRGDTQYF,TGTGCCAGCAGTCCAACCGGGCCAAGGGGGGATACGCAGTATTTT
-,TRBV6-5,15,TRBJ1-4,-,CASSYEGTTNEKLFF,TGTGCCAGCAGTTACGAGGGTACAACTAATGAAAAACTGTTTTTT
-,TRBV10-3,16,TRBJ2-2,TRBD2,CAISRLAGEHTGELFF,TGTGCCATCAGTCGACTAGCGGGAGAACACACCGGGGAGCTGTTTTTT
once,TRBV12-3/TRBV12-4,13,TRBJ1-5,-,CASISAGSLAQHF,TGTGCCAGCATCTCTGCCGGGTCTTTGGCCCAGCATTTT
-,TRBV5-1,15,TRBJ2-5,TRBD1,CASSARQGLEETQYF,TGCGCCAGCAGCGCAAGACAGGGGCTGGAAGAGACCCAGTACTTC
-,TRBV15,14,TRBJ1-1,-,CATSRDFGVEEAFF,TGTGCCACCAGCAGAGATTTCGGGGTAGAGGAAGCTTTCTTT
-,TRBV6-2/TRBV6-3,14,TRBJ2-7,-,CASSPMGGLYEQYF,TGTGCCAGCAGTCCCATGGGGGGGCTCTACGAGCAGTACTTC
-,TRBV15,14,TRBJ2-5,TRBD2,CATSGSGSQETQYF,TGTGCCACCAGCGGTAGCGGGAGCCAAGAGACCCAGTACTTC
-,TRBV11-2,17,TRBJ1-2,-,CASSSHPTGGGNYGYTF,TGTGCCAGCAGCTCTCACCCGACAGGAGGGGGTAACTATGGCTACACCTTC
-,TRBV2,12,TRBJ2-1,-,CASRSDSSEQFF,TGTGCCAGCAGGTCGGACAGCTCGGAGCAGTTCTTC
-,TRBV9,16,TRBJ2-1,TRBD2,CASSVSSGSSYNEQFF,TGTGCCAGCAGCGTAAGTAGCGGGAGCTCCTACAATGAGCAGTTCTTC
-,TRBV7-9,11,TRBJ1-1,-,CASSQGYEAFF,TGTGCCAGCAGCCAGGGGTATGAAGCTTTCTTT
few,TRBV28,12,TRBJ1-6,TRBD1,CASSGTGSPLHF,TGTGCCAGCAGTGGGACAGGCTCACCCCTCCACTTT
-,TRBV6-2/TRBV6-3,17,TRBJ2-2,TRBD2,CASSYSGTSGNTGELFF,TGTGCCAGCAGTTACTCCGGGACTAGCGGCAACACCGGGGAGCTGTTTTTT
once,TRBV7-3,14,TRBJ1-1,-,CASSLFGDNTEAFF,TGTGCCAGCAGCTTATTTGGGGATAACACTGAAGCTTTCTTT
-,TRBV14,15,TRBJ2-7,-,CASSQDTFRGYEQYF,TGTGCCAGCAGCCAAGACACGTTCAGGGGCTACGAGCAGTACTTC
-,TRBV3-1/TRBV3-2,15,TRBJ1-6,TRBD1,CASTGGDPDNSPLHF,TGTGCCAGCACAGGGGGCGACCCGGATAATTCACCCCTCCACTTT